Below, one T cell receptor beta chain is given with its context. In germline, CDR1 is SGHDT, CDR2 YYEEEE. The CDR3 extends over 11 amino acids. Trimming shortened V by 3 bases and J by 6 bases, and 5 bases separated the two germline ends. The assay was immunoSEQ multiplex PCR, and TCRdb's table has in-frame clones only and misses some. The sample lists 220,000 or so clones; approximately 80% were seen once. These data are taken from a study of cytomegalovirus exposure and HLA in healthy donors. The J gene is TRBJ2-3, the V gene TRBV5-6; D remains ambiguous. The TCR comes from a woman aged 25 to 39 in good health and CMV-seropositive. Sequenced material: PBMCs. The CDR3 DNA follows: TGTGCCAGCAGCTCTCGGGATACGCAGTATTTT. Translating gives CASSSRDTQYF.